The T cell receptor beta chain described here comes from a study of blood T cell repertoires in COVID-19 (dated by TCRdb to 2020 to 2022). Broadly, across the study: Samples from collaborators originated in the United States, Italy and Spain and spanned both the acute and convalescent phases of COVID-19. Samples came from the ongoing ImmuneRACE study (first 160 participants) plus 1,254 subjects from 6 global collaborators. The repertoires were released in a freely available public database meant as a resource for research on the immune response to SARS-CoV-2. HLA class I and class II types, where available, came from metadata supplied by the sample provider rather than from assay-based typing. Deeply sampled blood TCRbeta repertoires from subjects exposed to, actively infected with, or recovered from COVID-19 were included in the dataset. The sample metadata nearly always contained a de-identified subject ID, COVID-19 status, age in years and sex. The material from the prospective study consisted of cDNA or gDNA derived from T cells, B-cell-depleted T cells, or PBMCs. Overall study results and their limits: The amount of clinical and demographic metadata varied by source and participant and was provided uncurated.

Each collaborating institution followed its own protocols to collect whole blood in K2EDTA tubes. For TCRbeta analysis, collaborator samples were shipped as frozen whole blood, as isolated PBMCs, or as DNA extracted from either sample type. From cysteine to phenylalanine, the CDR3 is 15 amino acids long. Kept here is only the CDR3 DNA, which spans 45 bases and is read in frame from base 1. Looking up the germline V gene yields CDR1 ENHRY and CDR2 SYGVKD. Trimmed from V: 0 bases; trimmed from J: 6 bases; junction bases lacking a gene match: 5. A remark on this clone: Its antigen is unknown. Base qualities are missing; no much larger clone stands one base away.

TCRbeta CDR3 regions were amplified from genomic DNA using the immunoSEQ Assay, a bias-controlled multiplex PCR. As for how the authors treated the data: Within the assay, amplification of reference gene primers was used to estimate how many nucleated cells each sample contained. To quantify the absolute abundance of each unique TCRbeta CDR3 rearrangement, sequence reads were collapsed and filtered. For each sample, productive Simpson clonality was calculated as the square root of Simpson's diversity index across productive rearrangements. Sourced from immuneACCESS, this table was stored by TCRdb with only in-frame sequences that have V and J called. A share of the clones is absent; for the studies checked, an unresolved V gene accounts for under half, and the remainder has no known explanation. Clonal size and the V and J genes are those of that table, whereas D and trimming came from the DNA. The sample table contains fewer than 250,000 clones; only one count was recorded for roughly 90% of them. Roughly 2% of the sample belongs to the ten largest clones.

Recombination joined TRBV10-3 with TRBJ1-5; TRBD1 agrees with 7 junctional bases. Sequencing used peripheral blood. This receptor was identified in a woman aged 50 to 65 with acute or convalescent COVID-19. The DNA is TGTGCCATCAGTGAGTCCGCAGGGGGGTCTCAGCCCCAGCATTTT. The translation is CAISESAGGSQPQHF.